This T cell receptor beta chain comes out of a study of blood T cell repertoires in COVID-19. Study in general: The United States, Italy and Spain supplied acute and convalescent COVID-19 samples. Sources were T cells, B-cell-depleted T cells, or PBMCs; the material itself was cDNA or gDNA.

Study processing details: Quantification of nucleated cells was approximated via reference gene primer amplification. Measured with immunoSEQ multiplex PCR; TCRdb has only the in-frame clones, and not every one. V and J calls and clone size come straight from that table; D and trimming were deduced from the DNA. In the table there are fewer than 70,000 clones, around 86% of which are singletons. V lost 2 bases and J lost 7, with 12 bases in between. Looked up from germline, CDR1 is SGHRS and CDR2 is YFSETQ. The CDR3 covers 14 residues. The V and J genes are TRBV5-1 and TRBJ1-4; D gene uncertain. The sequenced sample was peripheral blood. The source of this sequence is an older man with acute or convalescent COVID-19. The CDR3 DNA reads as TGCGCCAGCAGCTTACAGAACGGAGGTGAAAAACTGTTTTTT. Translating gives CASSLQNGGEKLFF.